This T cell receptor (beta chain) was identified in a study of control samples from healthy donors and cancer patients. The repertoire was sequenced with immunoSEQ multiplex PCR; TCRdb's copy has only in-frame clones and lacks some. Among 95,000 to 150,000 clones listed, just over 90% were seen once. The clonotype originates from a woman in her late teens or twenties in good health. The sequenced sample consisted of blood.

The CDR3 reads CASSSTSGGYNEQFF. Here the CDR3 DNA reads TGTGCCAGCAGCTCAACTAGCGGGGGTTACAATGAGCAGTTCTTC. This chain joins TRBV5-4 and TRBJ2-1, with 11 bases matching TRBD2. There are 15 residues in the CDR3. V was clipped by 3 bases and J by 4 bases; unmatched bases: 3. Looked up from germline, CDR1 is SGHNT and CDR2 is YYREEE (reference sequence).